This TCR beta chain is from a study of Graves' ophthalmopathy and Graves' hyperthyroidism. Between the trimmed V and J ends, which lost 1 base and 0 bases, there was a span of 21 bases. CDR3 length: 19 residues. The table lists this clonotype with many counts. RNA transcripts were the source from which TCR beta CDR3 regions were amplified. HTBI primers were used in a first-round RT-PCR, which preceded a second-round multiplex PCR. Each CDR3 protein is one row after TCRdb ran MiXCR on the multiplex PCR reads. The sample has 680,000 or so distinct CDR3 sequences, about a fifth seen once; the top ten hold roughly 6.9%.

The TCR originated in a woman between 18 and 29 years old with stable Graves' hyperthyroidism. Some clones in this sample may be carry-over from other donors' samples. This sequence joins TRBV12-3 or TRBV12-4 and TRBJ1-1; D is undetermined. Sequencing was carried out using peripheral blood. This CDR3 is CASSLGRREIRFVNTEAFF. In DNA form, the CDR3 reads TGTGCCAGCAGTTTAGGTAGGCGTGAGATTCGCTTCGTGAACACTGAAGCTTTCTTT.